Following are 8 T cell receptor beta chains from one sample sequenced in a study of blood T cell repertoires in COVID-19. Only in-frame clones appear in the TCRdb table, and some are missing; sequencing was by immunoSEQ multiplex PCR. The table lists approximately 350,000 clones, roughly 90% of them singletons, with roughly 6.6% in the top ten. The sample consisted of peripheral blood. The receptors originated from a woman in her sixties with COVID-19, enrolled during active disease.

This clone appeared a single time. The rearrangement joins TRBV18 to TRBJ2-3; the D gene is possibly TRBD2 (6 bases). The CDR3 consists of 14 residues. The germline V and J ends were trimmed by 6 bases and 2 bases, with 12 bases remaining between them. Germline V CDR1 and CDR2: KGHSH, LQKENI. DNA for the CDR3: TGTGCCAGCTCCCCCGGCGGGGTCACAGATACGCAGTATTTT. As protein: CASSPGGVTDTQYF.

Note on this clone: The junction does not match germline at one end; this may be a read error. The genes are TRBV7-3 and TRBJ2-3, with 10 bases identical to TRBD2. The CDR3 length is 15 residues. Per the germline V gene, CDR1 is SGHTA and CDR2 is FQGTGA. The CDR3 DNA is TGTGCCAGCACCTTAAGCGGGGGGGCCACAGATACGCAGTATTTT. Translated: CASTLSGGATDTQYF.

The chain uses TRBV29-1 and TRBJ1-2, with D uncertain. Per the germline V gene, CDR1 is SQVTM and CDR2 is ANQGSEA. Trimming removed 4 bases at V and 8 bases at J, with 11 bases between. CDR3 length: 11 amino acids. The chain's CDR3 is CSVGPEEGYTF. In nucleotides, the CDR3 is TGCAGCGTTGGTCCCGAAGAGGGCTACACCTTC.

The chain joins TRBV6-5 to TRBJ1-6, with a tentative D call TRBD1 (5 bases). V dropped 0 bases and J dropped 5 bases, with 11 bases sitting between them. The CDR3 totals 16 residues. CDR1 MNHEY and CDR2 SVGAGI come from the germline V gene. The CDR3 loop reads CASSYSRGRNNSPLHF. CDR3 in DNA: TGTGCCAGCAGTTACTCTAGGGGTAGGAATAATTCACCCCTCCACTTT.

The V gene is TRBV2, the J gene TRBJ1-6, with D perhaps TRBD1 (5 bases). V lost 4 bases and J 8 bases, leaving 15 bases between the germline ends. The CDR3 consists of 15 residues. The germline V gene has CDR1 SNHLY and CDR2 FYNNEI. CDR3 in amino acids: CASSGRSGQYSPLHF. The CDR3 region has the DNA TGTGCCAGCAGTGGTCGTTCAGGGCAGTATTCACCCCTCCACTTT.

The chain joins TRBV11-3 to TRBJ2-1; TRBD1 might be the D (6 bases). There are 14 residues in the CDR3. CDR1 and CDR2 (germline): SGHNT, YENEEA. The ends were cut back, 5 bases at V and 8 bases at J, with 16 bases in the middle. DNA of the CDR3: TGTGCCAGCAGCATAAACAGGGATTTCGATGAGCAGTTCTTC. Encoded protein: CASSINRDFDEQFF. Full variable domain (remainder filled in from reference TRBV11-3 and TRBJ2-1): EAGVVQSPRYKIIEKKQPVAFWCNPISGHNTLYWYLQNLGQGPELLIRYENEEAVDDSQLPKDRFSAERLKGVDSTLKIQPAELGDSAVYLCASSINRDFDEQFFGPGTRLTVL.

This chain uses TRBV25-1 with TRBJ1-3, with D tentatively TRBD1 (5 bases). V lost 6 bases and J 2 bases, leaving 11 bases between the germline ends. Germline assignment: CDR1 MGHDK and CDR2 SYGVNS. This CDR3 spans 14 amino acids. The CDR3 nucleotides read TGTGCCAGCAGGGTCCAGGGTGCTGGAAACACCATATATTTT. This codes for CASRVQGAGNTIYF.

V usage is TRBV5-1 and J usage is TRBJ2-3; D not certain. Germline V gene lookup returns CDR1 SGHRS and CDR2 YFSETQ. This CDR3 spans 16 amino acids. Trimming removed 0 bases from V and 4 bases from J, with 15 bases in between. The CDR3, as DNA: TGCGCCAGCAGCTTGGCAACTCTCTCCCTAGCAGATACGCAGTATTTT. It codes for CASSLATLSLADTQYF.